What follows are 6 T cell receptor beta chains derived from one specimen sequenced in a study of naive CD8 T cells in extremely preterm neonates (dated by TCRdb to the late 2010s). Libraries were prepared through the immunoSEQ multiplex PCR assay. TCRdb's version of the immuneACCESS table is confined to in-frame rearrangements and falls short of the full clone set. An unresolved V gene accounts for under half of the shortfall where checked; the remainder is of unknown origin. The sample table holds thousands of clones, of which roughly 96% were seen once. Of the sample, 0.38% is held by the ten largest clones. The sample taken for sequencing was naive CD8+ T cells from blood. Every receptor here comes from a human donor in good health.

This chain joins TRBV30 and TRBJ1-2, with 8 bases lining up with TRBD1. Germline lookup yields CDR1 GTSNPN and CDR2 SVGIG (reference sequence). The CDR3 sequence is 14 residues long. V was pared by 2 bases and J by 4 bases, with 6 bases of the junction left unmatched. CDR3 DNA: TGTGCCTGGAGTTACCTCACAGGGGGCTATGGCTACACCTTC. This translates into CAWSYLTGGYGYTF.

V gene TRBV4-3 combines with J gene TRBJ2-1, with D possibly being TRBD1 (6 bases). Germline-derived CDR1 and CDR2 are LGHNA and YSLEER. The germline V and J ends were trimmed by 3 bases and 7 bases, with 10 bases remaining between them. This CDR3 has 13 residues. CDR3 nucleotides: TGCGCCAGCAGCCAGGGCAGGGGTAATGAGCAGTTCTTC. This sequence encodes CASSQGRGNEQFF.

The rearrangement joins TRBV7-3 to TRBJ2-1; 8 nucleotides line up with TRBD2. The V segment lost 1 base and the J segment 2 bases; nucleotides outside the gene matches: 1. The CDR3 covers 15 residues. The germline V gene has CDR1 SGHTA and CDR2 FQGTGA. CDR3 nucleotides: TGTGCCAGCAGCTTAAACGGGGGGGCCTACAATGAGCAGTTCTTC. Translation gives CASSLNGGAYNEQFF. Full variable domain (remainder filled in from reference TRBV7-3 and TRBJ2-1): GAGVSQTPSNKVTEKGKYVELRCDPISGHTALYWYRQSLGQGPEFLIYFQGTGAADDSGLPNDRFFAVRPEGSVSTLKIQRTERGDSAVYLCASSLNGGAYNEQFFGPGTRLTVL.

The chain links TRBV11-3 to TRBJ2-7; 10 positions agree with TRBD2. V lost 1 base, J lost 7 bases, and 4 bases stayed unmatched. The V gene's germline CDR1 is SGHNT and CDR2 YENEEA. The CDR3 contains 14 residues. The CDR3 region has the DNA TGTGCCAGCAGCTTAGGGCCAGCGGGAGGGGAGCAGTACTTC. Encoded protein: CASSLGPAGGEQYF.

The chain has TRBV19 and TRBJ2-7; 8 nucleotides line up with TRBD1. V shed 6 bases, J shed 2 bases, and the junction held 9 bases outside the gene matches. The CDR3 covers 15 residues. Germline V gene sequence: CDR1 LNHDA, CDR2 SQIVND (reference sequence). The CDR3 nucleotides are TGTGCCAGTAGCGGACCCCCAGGGGGCACCTACGAGCAGTACTTC. Translation gives CASSGPPGGTYEQYF. Full variable domain (remainder filled in from reference TRBV19 and TRBJ2-7): DGGITQSPKYLFRKEGQNVTLSCEQNLNHDAMYWYRQDPGQGLRLIYYSQIVNDFQKGDIAEGYSVSREKKESFPLTVTSAQKNPTAFYLCASSGPPGGTYEQYFGPGTRLTVT.

This chain connects TRBV7-9 to TRBJ1-1; D is undetermined. The CDR3 covers 10 residues. CDR1 is SEHNR and CDR2 is FQNEAQ in the germline V gene (reference sequence). Trimming shortened V by 2 bases and J by 14 bases, and 9 bases separated the two germline ends. CDR3 bases: TGTGCCAGCAGCTTAACAACCGCCTTCTTT. It specifies CASSLTTAFF.